A selection of T cell receptor beta chains follows, all from one sample in a study of blood T cell repertoires in COVID-19. Clones were sequenced by immunoSEQ multiplex PCR, and TCRdb holds only the in-frame ones, with some missing. The sample shows about 250,000 clones, around 85% of them seen only once. The sample was peripheral blood. The origin of the receptors is an elderly man with acute or convalescent COVID-19. Both conserved end residues are part of each CDR3. The order of the fields is D gene, J gene, V gene, CDR3 length, clone size, CDR3 DNA, CDR3 protein. The D gene is left open where the match is weak. Rows give clone size only sometimes, using once, few, many, or a class for an expanded clone.

d_gene: TRBD1
j_gene: TRBJ1-4
v_gene: TRBV5-1
len: 16
abundance: -
CDR3nt: TGCGCCAGCAGCTCCGGACAGGGGGCTGGTAATGAAAAACTGTTTTTT
CDR3aa: CASSSGQGAGNEKLFF

d_gene: TRBD2
j_gene: TRBJ2-2
v_gene: TRBV5-1
len: 15
abundance: -
CDR3nt: TGCCCCAGCAGCTTGGCGGGGGGGAACACCGGGGAGCTGTTTTTT
CDR3aa: CPSSLAGGNTGELFF

d_gene: -
j_gene: TRBJ2-3
v_gene: TRBV2
len: 15
abundance: -
CDR3nt: TGTGCCAGCAGTGAAAGGAGGGGGGGAACAGATACGCAGTATTTT
CDR3aa: CASSERRGGTDTQYF

d_gene: TRBD2
j_gene: TRBJ2-2
v_gene: TRBV11-3
len: 16
abundance: once
CDR3nt: TGTGCCAGCAGCTATAGCGGGGGAAGGAACACCGGGGAGCTGTTTTTT
CDR3aa: CASSYSGGRNTGELFF

d_gene: -
j_gene: TRBJ2-3
v_gene: TRBV27
len: 20
abundance: -
CDR3nt: TGTGCCAGCAGTTTATATTACCTTCGGGGAAACCCTTCTAGCACAGATACGCAGTATTTT
CDR3aa: CASSLYYLRGNPSSTDTQYF

d_gene: TRBD1
j_gene: TRBJ1-3
v_gene: TRBV28
len: 20
abundance: -
CDR3nt: TGTGCCAGCAGTTCTTGGACAGGGGGCCTCCGGGGGTACTCTGGAAACACCATATATTTT
CDR3aa: CASSSWTGGLRGYSGNTIYF

d_gene: -
j_gene: TRBJ1-2
v_gene: TRBV21-1
len: 13
abundance: few
CDR3nt: TGTGCCAGCAGAGGGAGGGGTGGCTATGGCTACACCTTC
CDR3aa: CASRGRGGYGYTF

d_gene: TRBD2
j_gene: TRBJ2-2
v_gene: TRBV4-1
len: 16
abundance: -
CDR3nt: TGCGCCAGCAGCCACTCTCCGGGACTAGCGGCCGGGGAGCTGTTTTTT
CDR3aa: CASSHSPGLAAGELFF

d_gene: -
j_gene: TRBJ1-1
v_gene: TRBV2
len: 15
abundance: -
CDR3nt: TGTGCCAGCAGGGACTCCGGGACACCGAACACTGAAGCTTTCTTT
CDR3aa: CASRDSGTPNTEAFF

d_gene: TRBD1
j_gene: TRBJ1-6
v_gene: TRBV6-5
len: 15
abundance: -
CDR3nt: TGTGCCAGCAGTTACTCCGGACAGGGAAATTCACCCCTCCACTTT
CDR3aa: CASSYSGQGNSPLHF

d_gene: TRBD2
j_gene: TRBJ2-7
v_gene: TRBV30
len: 12
abundance: few
CDR3nt: TGTGCCTGGTCTAGCGGGAGCTACGAGCAGTACTTC
CDR3aa: CAWSSGSYEQYF

d_gene: -
j_gene: TRBJ1-1
v_gene: TRBV27
len: 15
abundance: -
CDR3nt: TGTGCCAGCAGTCCCTTTAGACTTTTGAACACTGAAGCTTTCTTT
CDR3aa: CASSPFRLLNTEAFF

d_gene: -
j_gene: TRBJ1-2
v_gene: TRBV24-1
len: 15
abundance: -
CDR3nt: TGTGCCACCAGTGAAGGAGGGGCCTTCAACTATGGCTACACCTTC
CDR3aa: CATSEGGAFNYGYTF

d_gene: TRBD1
j_gene: TRBJ1-3
v_gene: TRBV9
len: 16
abundance: -
CDR3nt: TGTGCCAGCAGCGTAGTTCCGGGACAGGGGGGAAACACCATATATTTT
CDR3aa: CASSVVPGQGGNTIYF

d_gene: -
j_gene: TRBJ2-3
v_gene: TRBV19
len: 14
abundance: -
CDR3nt: TGTGCCACCAACCGGGACAGAGGGCGGGGTACGCAGTATTTT
CDR3aa: CATNRDRGRGTQYF

d_gene: TRBD1
j_gene: TRBJ2-7
v_gene: TRBV13
len: 15
abundance: few
CDR3nt: TGTGCCAGCAGCTTTAAGGGGCAGGGGGTAAAGGAGCAGTACTTC
CDR3aa: CASSFKGQGVKEQYF

d_gene: -
j_gene: TRBJ1-1
v_gene: TRBV7-7
len: 13
abundance: -
CDR3nt: TGTGCCAGCAGCCTAGGGGCCAGCACTGAAGCTTTCTTT
CDR3aa: CASSLGASTEAFF

d_gene: TRBD2
j_gene: TRBJ2-2
v_gene: TRBV24-1
len: 15
abundance: -
CDR3nt: TGTGCCACCAGTGAGGGAGGGACGAACACCGGGGAGCTGTTTTTT
CDR3aa: CATSEGGTNTGELFF

d_gene: TRBD1
j_gene: TRBJ2-1
v_gene: TRBV7-2
len: 15
abundance: -
CDR3nt: TGTGCCAGCAGCTTGGGACAGGGGGCGGGCAATGAGCAGTTCTTC
CDR3aa: CASSLGQGAGNEQFF

d_gene: -
j_gene: TRBJ2-7
v_gene: TRBV5-8
len: 17
abundance: -
CDR3nt: TGTGCCAGCAGCTTGGGGCCTAGAGGGGGAAGGTTGCGGGAGCAGTACTTC
CDR3aa: CASSLGPRGGRLREQYF

d_gene: -
j_gene: TRBJ2-2
v_gene: TRBV11-2
len: 15
abundance: -
CDR3nt: TGTGCCAGCAGCTTCTTAGGAGATTCCGCCGGGGAGCTGTTTTTT
CDR3aa: CASSFLGDSAGELFF

d_gene: -
j_gene: TRBJ1-3
v_gene: TRBV3-1/TRBV3-2
len: 14
abundance: -
CDR3nt: TGTGCCAGCAGTCCGACAGGTCTTGGAAACACCATATATTTT
CDR3aa: CASSPTGLGNTIYF

d_gene: -
j_gene: TRBJ1-5
v_gene: TRBV7-2
len: 15
abundance: -
CDR3nt: TGTGCCAGCAGCTTAAGGGCACAGGCGAATCAGCCCCAGCATTTT
CDR3aa: CASSLRAQANQPQHF

d_gene: -
j_gene: TRBJ1-5
v_gene: TRBV19
len: 20
abundance: -
CDR3nt: TGTGCCAGTAGTATAGACCTAGGCCTGGGGGGGGCCTCTATAAATCAGCCCCAGCATTTT
CDR3aa: CASSIDLGLGGASINQPQHF

d_gene: -
j_gene: TRBJ1-2
v_gene: TRBV2
len: 15
abundance: -
CDR3nt: TGTGCCAGCAGTGAAGCGTTCAATAAAGCACGAGGCTACACCTTC
CDR3aa: CASSEAFNKARGYTF

d_gene: TRBD1
j_gene: TRBJ1-1
v_gene: TRBV13
len: 15
abundance: -
CDR3nt: TGTGCCAGCAGCTTAGGCACAGGGGGCTACACTGAAGCTTTCTTT
CDR3aa: CASSLGTGGYTEAFF

d_gene: TRBD2
j_gene: TRBJ2-3
v_gene: TRBV27
len: 14
abundance: -
CDR3nt: TGTGCCAGCAGTCTGACTAGCAGGGCAGATACGCAGTATTTT
CDR3aa: CASSLTSRADTQYF

d_gene: TRBD2
j_gene: TRBJ2-7
v_gene: TRBV14
len: 18
abundance: -
CDR3nt: TGTGCCAGCAGCCGTCCGACTAGCGGGAGACGGTCCTCCTACGAGCAGTACTTC
CDR3aa: CASSRPTSGRRSSYEQYF

d_gene: -
j_gene: TRBJ2-7
v_gene: TRBV23-1
len: 13
abundance: -
CDR3nt: TGCGCCAGCAGTCAGCGAGAGGGCTACGAGCAGTACTTC
CDR3aa: CASSQREGYEQYF

d_gene: TRBD1
j_gene: TRBJ1-5
v_gene: TRBV19
len: 16
abundance: -
CDR3nt: TGTGCCAGTAGTATAAGAACAGGGGGGAGCAATCAGCCCCAGCATTTT
CDR3aa: CASSIRTGGSNQPQHF

d_gene: TRBD2
j_gene: TRBJ2-5
v_gene: TRBV7-3
len: 14
abundance: -
CDR3nt: TGTGCCAGCAGTTCCGGGACTAGCGTAGAGACCCAGTACTTC
CDR3aa: CASSSGTSVETQYF

d_gene: -
j_gene: TRBJ2-1
v_gene: TRBV7-2
len: 13
abundance: -
CDR3nt: TGTGCCAGCAGGTGGAGGGCCAACAATGAGCAGTTCTTC
CDR3aa: CASRWRANNEQFF

d_gene: TRBD1
j_gene: TRBJ2-2
v_gene: TRBV6-4
len: 17
abundance: -
CDR3nt: TGTGCCAGCAGTGAACAGGGGGCTTACTATAGCACCGGGGAGCTGTTTTTT
CDR3aa: CASSEQGAYYSTGELFF

d_gene: -
j_gene: TRBJ2-5
v_gene: TRBV2
len: 14
abundance: -
CDR3nt: TGTGCCACCTTACAGGGAGTCGGTGAAGAGACCCAGTACTTC
CDR3aa: CATLQGVGEETQYF

d_gene: TRBD2
j_gene: TRBJ2-7
v_gene: TRBV2
len: 14
abundance: -
CDR3nt: TGTGCCAGCGAGCGGGATTCTGGCTCCTACGAGCAGTACTTC
CDR3aa: CASERDSGSYEQYF

d_gene: TRBD1
j_gene: TRBJ1-6
v_gene: TRBV19
len: 13
abundance: few
CDR3nt: TGTGCCAGTGCTGGACAGGGAGGGTCACCCCTCCACTTT
CDR3aa: CASAGQGGSPLHF

d_gene: -
j_gene: TRBJ1-6
v_gene: TRBV7-8
len: 16
abundance: -
CDR3nt: TGTGCCAGCAGCTTGTCTGGGCTCCTATATAATTCACCCCTCCACTTT
CDR3aa: CASSLSGLLYNSPLHF

d_gene: -
j_gene: TRBJ1-1
v_gene: TRBV6-5
len: 14
abundance: -
CDR3nt: TGTGCCAGCAGTTACACCGACCCACAGTTTGAAGCTTTCTTT
CDR3aa: CASSYTDPQFEAFF

d_gene: -
j_gene: TRBJ1-4
v_gene: TRBV7-9
len: 15
abundance: -
CDR3nt: TGTGCCAGCAGCTATACAGGGTCTCGCAATGAAAAACTGTTTTTT
CDR3aa: CASSYTGSRNEKLFF

d_gene: -
j_gene: TRBJ1-2
v_gene: TRBV9
len: 13
abundance: -
CDR3nt: TGTGCCAGCAGACCGACATGGAACTATGGCTACACCTTC
CDR3aa: CASRPTWNYGYTF

d_gene: -
j_gene: TRBJ1-5
v_gene: TRBV2
len: 16
abundance: -
CDR3nt: TGTGCCAGCAGTGAGCGGGAGTCTTCTAGCAATCAGCCCCAGCATTTT
CDR3aa: CASSERESSSNQPQHF

d_gene: TRBD1
j_gene: TRBJ2-2
v_gene: TRBV7-9
len: 18
abundance: -
CDR3nt: TGTGCCAGCAGCCCTGGGGGCCGGGACAGGGGGATCACCGGGGAGCTGTTTTTT
CDR3aa: CASSPGGRDRGITGELFF

d_gene: TRBD1
j_gene: TRBJ2-1
v_gene: TRBV19
len: 20
abundance: -
CDR3nt: TGTGCCAGTAGATCGAGGAAGACAGGGCCTACACGGAGCTCCTACAATGAGCAGTTCTTC
CDR3aa: CASRSRKTGPTRSSYNEQFF

d_gene: -
j_gene: TRBJ2-7
v_gene: TRBV6-1
len: 15
abundance: -
CDR3nt: TGTGCCAGCAGTGAATCCAGGGCCGCCTCCTACGAGCAGTACTTC
CDR3aa: CASSESRAASYEQYF

d_gene: -
j_gene: TRBJ1-5
v_gene: TRBV6-5
len: 15
abundance: -
CDR3nt: TGTGCCAGCACCCTCGCCCAGGGGTTGAATCAGCCCCAGCATTTT
CDR3aa: CASTLAQGLNQPQHF

d_gene: -
j_gene: TRBJ1-5
v_gene: TRBV24-1
len: 15
abundance: -
CDR3nt: TGTGCCACCAGCGATCCCGAAGGGGGAAATCAGCCCCAGCATTTT
CDR3aa: CATSDPEGGNQPQHF

d_gene: TRBD1
j_gene: TRBJ1-1
v_gene: TRBV7-2
len: 14
abundance: -
CDR3nt: TGTGCCAGCAGTATTCGACAGGGGAACACTGAAGCTTTCTTT
CDR3aa: CASSIRQGNTEAFF

d_gene: -
j_gene: TRBJ2-1
v_gene: TRBV6-1
len: 16
abundance: -
CDR3nt: TGTGCCAGCAGTGAAGGAGCCTTTAGCTCCTACAATGAGCAGTTCTTC
CDR3aa: CASSEGAFSSYNEQFF

d_gene: TRBD1
j_gene: TRBJ1-5
v_gene: TRBV6-5
len: 15
abundance: once
CDR3nt: TGTGCCAGCAGTTCCCGGACAGGGGTCAATCAGCCCCAGCATTTT
CDR3aa: CASSSRTGVNQPQHF

d_gene: -
j_gene: TRBJ1-5
v_gene: TRBV19
len: 15
abundance: -
CDR3nt: TGTGCCAGTACCGTCAGAGGGAGCGGCAATCAGCCCCAGCATTTT
CDR3aa: CASTVRGSGNQPQHF

d_gene: -
j_gene: TRBJ2-1
v_gene: TRBV2
len: 14
abundance: -
CDR3nt: TGTGCCAGCAGACGACAGGAGTCCTACAATGAGCAGTTCTTC
CDR3aa: CASRRQESYNEQFF

d_gene: TRBD1
j_gene: TRBJ2-5
v_gene: TRBV5-1
len: 19
abundance: -
CDR3nt: TGCGCCAGCAGCTGGACTCCGGGACAGGGGGTGATTGTGGGAGAGACCCAGTACTTC
CDR3aa: CASSWTPGQGVIVGETQYF

d_gene: TRBD1
j_gene: TRBJ2-7
v_gene: TRBV3-1/TRBV3-2
len: 15
abundance: -
CDR3nt: TGTGCCAGCAGCAAGTCCGGGACAGGGTCCCACGAGCAGTACTTC
CDR3aa: CASSKSGTGSHEQYF

d_gene: -
j_gene: TRBJ1-4
v_gene: TRBV5-4
len: 15
abundance: -
CDR3nt: TGTGCCAGCAGCTTGGGGCCAGCAACTAATGAAAAACTGTTTTTT
CDR3aa: CASSLGPATNEKLFF

d_gene: -
j_gene: TRBJ2-3
v_gene: TRBV19
len: 16
abundance: -
CDR3nt: TGTGCCAGTAGTATTAGAAGCCCGACCCAGGCAGATACGCAGTATTTT
CDR3aa: CASSIRSPTQADTQYF

d_gene: TRBD1
j_gene: TRBJ2-1
v_gene: TRBV5-6
len: 14
abundance: -
CDR3nt: TGTGCCAGCAGCTTGGCGGGACAGGTCGGTGAGCAGTTCTTC
CDR3aa: CASSLAGQVGEQFF

d_gene: -
j_gene: TRBJ2-5
v_gene: TRBV2
len: 11
abundance: -
CDR3nt: TGTGCCAGCAGTGGGCGGGAGACCCAGTACTTC
CDR3aa: CASSGRETQYF